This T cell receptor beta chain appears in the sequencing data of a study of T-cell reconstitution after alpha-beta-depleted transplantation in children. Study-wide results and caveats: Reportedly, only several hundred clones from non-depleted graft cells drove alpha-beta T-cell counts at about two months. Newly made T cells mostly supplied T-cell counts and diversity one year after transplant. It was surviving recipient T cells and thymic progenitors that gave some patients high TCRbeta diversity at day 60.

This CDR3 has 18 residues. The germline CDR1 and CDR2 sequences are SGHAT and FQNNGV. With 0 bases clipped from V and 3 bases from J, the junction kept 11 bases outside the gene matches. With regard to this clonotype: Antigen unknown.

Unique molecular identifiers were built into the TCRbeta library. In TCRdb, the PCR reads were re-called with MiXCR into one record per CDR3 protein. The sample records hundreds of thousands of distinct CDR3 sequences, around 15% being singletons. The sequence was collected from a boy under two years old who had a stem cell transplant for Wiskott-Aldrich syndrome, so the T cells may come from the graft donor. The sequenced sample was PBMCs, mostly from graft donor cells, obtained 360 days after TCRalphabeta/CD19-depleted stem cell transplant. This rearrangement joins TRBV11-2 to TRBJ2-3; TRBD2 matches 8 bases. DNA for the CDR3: TGTGCCAGCAGCTTAGATCCCGGACTAGCTCAGGCAACAGATACGCAGTATTTT. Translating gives CASSLDPGLAQATDTQYF.